This TCR beta chain was identified in a study of response to subunit inactivated influenza vaccine. Unmatched junction bases numbered 13, after V lost 4 bases and J lost 8 bases. The CDR3 is 16 amino acids. Germline loops: CDR1 MDHEN, CDR2 SYDVKM. A word on this clonotype: Its antigen is undetermined.

Study-level findings and limits: The authors proposed limited new T cell recruitment per seasonal influenza vaccination.

TCRdb recomputed calls from the RT-PCR reads with MiXCR, one row per CDR3 protein. The sample lists fewer than 600,000 distinct CDR3 sequences, approximately 7.3% occurring once. The sequences come from PBMCs from blood, collected around 25 months after vaccination. The TCR originated in a man aged 45 to 75 who received an inactivated influenza vaccine. The chain employs TRBV28 and TRBJ1-2; 10 nucleotides align to TRBD1. Here the CDR3 DNA reads TGTGCCAGCAGTTCGTGGAAGACAGGGGGCGATGAAGGCTACACCTTC. It is translated as CASSSWKTGGDEGYTF.